This T cell receptor beta chain is drawn from a study of blood T cell repertoires in COVID-19. Libraries were prepared by immunoSEQ multiplex PCR; TCRdb keeps only in-frame clonotypes and omits some of them. The sample has roughly 340,000 clones; about 87% are singletons. The CDR3 has 15 residues. Germline V CDR1 and CDR2: MGHDK, SYGVNS. Trimming removed 2 bases from V and 6 bases from J, with 14 bases in between. Sequenced input: PBMCs or T cells enriched from blood (not recorded which). The receptor was isolated from a middle-aged man in a cohort exposed to, infected with or recovered from COVID-19 (not recorded which). The J gene is TRBJ2-4, the V gene TRBV25-1; D is ambiguous. Here the CDR3 DNA reads TGTGCCAGCAGTGAACCCGGATCCCGCGGAAACATTCAGTACTTC. It translates to CASSEPGSRGNIQYF.